The sequence of this T cell receptor beta chain was determined in a study of T cell repertoires in cytomegalovirus infection. Turning to the study itself: Public TCR beta signatures were indicative of both CMV infection and a matching HLA type. Study-wide results and caveats: HLA-C-restricted CMV-specific TCR beta clonotypes were dominant in the ex vivo response.

V lost 4 bases, J lost 6 bases, and 9 bases stayed unmatched. The CDR3 runs to 14 residues. The germline CDR1 and CDR2 sequences are LGHNA and YSLEER. In its sample, this clonotype was seen once. Its antigen remains unidentified. TCRdb reprocessed the reads via MiXCR and lists one record per CDR3 protein. The repertoire has nearly 450,000 distinct CDR3 sequences, 25% to 40% of them found once; the top ten carry roughly an eighth. The rearrangement joins TRBV4-3 to TRBJ2-7, with 7 bases that match TRBD1. Sequenced material: PBMCs. The TCR sequence derives from a human donor in good health (CMV status not recorded). Some clones in this sample may be carry-over from other donors' samples. The CDR3 DNA is TGCGCCAGCAGCCCTGCAACAGGGGTAGGCGAGCAGTACTTC. Its translation: CASSPATGVGEQYF.